The 26 T cell receptor beta chains presented below share a single source sample, sequenced in a study of blood T cell repertoires in COVID-19. The repertoire was sequenced with immunoSEQ multiplex PCR; TCRdb's copy has only in-frame clones and lacks some. The top ten clones hold roughly 3.6% of a sample with approximately 170,000 clones, about 86% of them seen once. The material sequenced was peripheral blood. The receptors stem from a man between 18 and 29 years old with active or convalescent COVID-19.

CDR3 nucleotides: TGTGCCAGCAGCTTAGACCCGGGGGGAGGGTACGACAATGAGCAGTTCTTC. Its translation: CASSLDPGGGYDNEQFF. The V call is TRBV11-3, the J call TRBJ2-1; 7 positions agree with TRBD2. With V trimmed by 0 bases and J by 5 bases, 10 bases remained unmatched. The CDR3 has 17 residues. Germline CDR1 and CDR2: SGHNT and YENEEA. The full variable domain, completed using reference TRBV11-3 and TRBJ2-1, is EAGVVQSPRYKIIEKKQPVAFWCNPISGHNTLYWYLQNLGQGPELLIRYENEEAVDDSQLPKDRFSAERLKGVDSTLKIQPAELGDSAVYLCASSLDPGGGYDNEQFFGPGTRLTVL.

This clone was counted only a few times. This rearrangement joins TRBV2 to TRBJ2-1, with TRBD2 matching 9 bases. Per the germline V gene, CDR1 is SNHLY and CDR2 is FYNNEI. This CDR3 region has 14 residues. J gave up 6 bases and V 3 bases, and 3 bases lay outside the gene matches. The CDR3 sequence is CASSEAREGNEQFF. CDR3 sequence (DNA): TGTGCCAGCAGTGAGGCGCGGGAGGGCAATGAGCAGTTCTTC.

The chain is built from TRBV7-2 and TRBJ2-7; D is perhaps TRBD1 (5 bases). Germline CDR1 and CDR2: SGHTA and FQGNSA. The CDR3 has 15 amino acids. V was cut by 2 bases and J by 4 bases, with 15 bases left in between. CDR3 in DNA: TGTGCCAGCAGCTTACAGGGCACGACATCTTACGAGCAGTACGTC. It translates to CASSLQGTTSYEQYV.

The chain joins TRBV19 to TRBJ2-1; 7 bases align to TRBD2. CDR1 is LNHDA, CDR2 SQIVND, per germline (reference sequence). The trim removed 1 base at V and 7 bases at J, leaving 4 bases unmatched. This CDR3 has 14 amino acids. The CDR3 nucleotides read TGTGCCAGTAGTATAGGAGCGGGGCCGAATGAGCAGTTCTTC. Translating gives CASSIGAGPNEQFF.

In this sample, this clone turned up many times. The rearrangement links TRBV9 to TRBJ2-7; possibly TRBD1 for D (5 bases). From germline, CDR1 is SGDLS and CDR2 YYNGEE. The CDR3 length is 13 residues. Trimming pared 2 bases from V and 6 bases from J, leaving 12 bases between. CDR3 nucleotide sequence: TGTGCCAGCAGCGTTTCAGGGTCAGGCGAGCAGTACTTC. Encoded protein: CASSVSGSGEQYF.

The chain combines TRBV30 with TRBJ1-2, with TRBD1 matching over 9 bases. V dropped 2 bases and J dropped 3; count of bases not matched to a gene: 10. CDR3 length equals 16 residues. Germline assignment: CDR1 GTSNPN and CDR2 SVGIG (reference sequence). CDR3 region: CAWSFKWGQGDYGYTF. CDR3 sequence (DNA): TGTGCCTGGAGTTTTAAGTGGGGACAGGGAGACTATGGCTACACCTTC.

The rearrangement joins TRBV4-3 to TRBJ1-1; D is unclear. The CDR3 contains 17 residues. Germline-derived CDR1 and CDR2 are LGHNA and YSLEER. V was clipped by 0 bases and J by 0 bases, with 14 bases between them. CDR3 nucleotide sequence: TGCGCCAGCAGCCAAGAGGCCCGGGTTCGAGTGAACACTGAAGCTTTCTTT. It codes for CASSQEARVRVNTEAFF.

The chain combines TRBV7-2 with TRBJ1-5; D unclear. Germline CDR1 and CDR2: SGHTA and FQGNSA. The V end was cut by 4 bases, the J end by 6 bases, with 19 bases between. The CDR3 is made up of 16 amino acids. This CDR3 reads CASSSGSARVGQPQHF. In nucleotides, the CDR3 is TGTGCCAGCAGCTCGGGGAGTGCGAGGGTTGGTCAGCCCCAGCATTTT.

As DNA, the CDR3 is TGCGCCAGCAGCTTGGTTCTAGCGGGCTCCTACAATGAGCAGTTCTTC. It codes for CASSLVLAGSYNEQFF. The rearrangement joins TRBV5-1 to TRBJ2-1; TRBD2 aligns across 8 bases. This CDR3 contains 16 residues. In germline, CDR1 is SGHRS, CDR2 YFSETQ. Germline trimming cut 0 bases from V and 0 bases from J; bases unmatched to any gene: 2.

The rearrangement uses TRBV6-5 and TRBJ1-1; 8 nucleotides agree with TRBD1. CDR3 size: 13 residues. The germline gives CDR1 MNHEY, CDR2 SVGAGI. The J segment lost 10 bases and the V segment lost 2 bases, leaving 6 bases of the junction unmatched. The CDR3: CASSYKEGQAAFF. CDR3 nucleotide sequence: TGTGCCAGCAGTTACAAGGAGGGACAGGCAGCTTTCTTT.

V gene TRBV5-1 combines with J gene TRBJ1-2; TRBD1 might be the D (5 bases). Trimming removed 0 bases at V and 3 bases at J, with 12 bases between. Germline V gene sequence: CDR1 SGHRS, CDR2 YFSETQ. This CDR3 comprises 15 residues. The CDR3 protein is CASSLAPEGHYGYTF. CDR3 nucleotide sequence: TGCGCCAGCAGCTTGGCTCCGGAGGGACACTATGGCTACACCTTC.

The chain uses TRBV5-1 and TRBJ1-4, with 10 bases lining up with TRBD1. In germline, CDR1 is SGHRS, CDR2 YFSETQ. The CDR3 runs 14 residues. The junction had 1 base not matched to a gene; V was cut back by 3 bases and J by 5 bases. The DNA for the CDR3 is TGCGCCAGCAGCTCGGGACAGGGGAATGAAAAACTGTTTTTT. Amino acid sequence: CASSSGQGNEKLFF.

V gene TRBV7-2 combines with J gene TRBJ2-1; 12 nucleotides match TRBD2. The CDR3 has 15 residues. Germline lookup yields CDR1 SGHTA and CDR2 FQGNSA. Trimming at V came to 8 bases and at J to 5 bases, leaving 7 bases not matched to a gene. This CDR3 reads CASGTSGRTNNEQFF. The CDR3 nucleotides are TGTGCCAGCGGAACTAGCGGGAGGACCAACAATGAGCAGTTCTTC.

Here the CDR3 reads CASSDSTSGSSYEQYF. The CDR3 bases are TGTGCCAGCAGTGATTCGACTAGCGGGAGCTCCTACGAGCAGTACTTC. The V and J genes are TRBV2 and TRBJ2-7; 12 nucleotides line up with TRBD2. The V gene's germline CDR1 is SNHLY and CDR2 FYNNEI. This CDR3 comprises 16 residues. Trimming cost V 3 bases and J 0 bases; bases outside gene matches: 3.

This sequence joins TRBV11-3 and TRBJ2-7; D perhaps matches TRBD1 (6 bases). The CDR3 covers 13 residues. Deletions cut 2 bases from V and 6 bases from J, with 11 bases between. Germline-derived CDR1 and CDR2 are SGHNT and YENEEA. The DNA for the CDR3 is TGTGCCAGCAGCTTAACGCAGGGGTCCGAGCAGTACTTC. Protein product: CASSLTQGSEQYF.

This chain links TRBV24-1 with TRBJ2-2; maybe TRBD1 (6 bases). Germline V gene lookup returns CDR1 KGHDR and CDR2 SFDVKD. Trimming removed 3 bases at V and 1 base at J, with 8 bases between. The CDR3 contains 15 residues. CDR3 sequence: CATSDEDRNTGELFF. In DNA, the CDR3 is TGTGCCACCAGTGATGAGGACAGGAACACCGGGGAGCTGTTTTTT.

This chain joins TRBV6-5 and TRBJ2-3, with D tentatively TRBD2 (6 bases). Germline V CDR1 and CDR2: MNHEY, SVGAGI. V was shortened by 7 bases and J by 2 bases, with 16 bases between the two germline ends. The CDR3 has 15 amino acids. The CDR3 coding sequence is TGTGCCAGCACCCCACTAGCCCCATACACAGATACGCAGTATTTT. As protein: CASTPLAPYTDTQYF.

This rearrangement joins TRBV28 to TRBJ1-6; 7 positions agree with TRBD1. Trimming removed 5 bases from V and 8 bases from J; junction bases left unmatched: 9. CDR3 size: 15 residues. Looked up from germline, CDR1 is MDHEN and CDR2 is SYDVKM. DNA of the CDR3: TGTGCCAGCAGTACCTCCAGGGGGTTGCATTCACCCCTCCACTTT. Amino acids: CASSTSRGLHSPLHF.

The chain couples TRBV27 to TRBJ2-7, with D uncertain. V dropped 8 bases and J dropped 0 bases, with 5 bases sitting between them. The length of the CDR3 is 11 residues. Germline lookup yields CDR1 MNHEY and CDR2 SMNVEV (reference sequence). CDR3 protein: CASSSSYEQYF. The CDR3 nucleotides read TGTGCCAGCTCCAGCTCCTACGAGCAGTACTTC.

The chain couples TRBV5-1 to TRBJ1-3; tentatively, D is TRBD1 (5 bases). V lost 2 bases, J lost 2 bases, and 8 bases lay in between. The germline V gene has CDR1 SGHRS and CDR2 YFSETQ. The CDR3 has 14 residues. In DNA, the CDR3 is TGCGCCAGCAGCTTCAGGGAGGCTGGAAACACCATATATTTT. Protein product: CASSFREAGNTIYF.

V is TRBV4-1 and J is TRBJ1-1; D uncertain. This CDR3 is 14 amino acids long. Trimming removed 1 base at V and 8 bases at J, with 14 bases between. CDR1 and CDR2 (germline): MGHRA, YSYEKL. CDR3 region: CASSQGVLSIEAFF. The CDR3 region has the DNA TGCGCCAGCAGCCAAGGAGTACTTAGCATAGAAGCTTTCTTT.

V is TRBV5-1 and J is TRBJ2-2, with 8 bases aligning to TRBD1. There are 15 residues in the CDR3. V shed 2 bases and J 3 bases; nucleotides not matched to a gene: 3. Per germline, CDR1 SGHRS and CDR2 YFSETQ. The CDR3 nucleotides are TGCGCCAGCAGCTTTCAGGGGGCGGACACCGGGGAGCTGTTTTTT. Residues: CASSFQGADTGELFF.

The J gene is TRBJ2-1, the V gene TRBV6-5; possibly TRBD1 for D (6 bases). Germline assignment: CDR1 MNHEY and CDR2 SVGAGI. Trimming cost V 0 bases and J 4 bases, with 13 bases left between them. The CDR3 runs to 16 residues. This CDR3 is CASSYSTGPTYNEQFF. The CDR3 DNA sequence: TGTGCCAGCAGTTACTCGACAGGACCAACTTACAATGAGCAGTTCTTC.

This clone was recorded only once. This chain joins TRBV11-2 and TRBJ1-5; D uncertain. V lost 1 base and J 0 bases, leaving 19 bases between the germline ends. The CDR3 totals 19 residues. Germline CDR1 and CDR2: SGHAT and FQNNGV. CDR3 bases: TGTGCCAGCAGCTTAGTATACGAGTTACCACCGGGTAGCAATCAGCCCCAGCATTTT. Translating it yields CASSLVYELPPGSNQPQHF.

The V call is TRBV27, the J call TRBJ2-1; 7 nucleotides agree with TRBD2. This CDR3 is 14 amino acids long. V trimming: 6 bases; J trimming: 9 bases; junction bases outside the gene matches: 11. The germline gives CDR1 MNHEY, CDR2 SMNVEV (reference sequence). CDR3 residues: CASSPRTGGSEQFF. CDR3 bases: TGTGCCAGCAGCCCTAGGACGGGGGGTAGTGAGCAGTTCTTC.

V and J are TRBV19 and TRBJ2-1; 7 bases match TRBD1. V shed 10 bases, J shed 5 bases, and the junction held 14 bases outside the gene matches. The CDR3 length is 15 residues. CDR1 and CDR2 from the germline V gene are LNHDA and SQIVND (reference sequence). CDR3 in amino acids: CAIPTDREKDNEQFF. The CDR3 nucleotides are TGTGCCATTCCAACCGACAGGGAAAAGGACAATGAGCAGTTCTTC.